Each of the 27 T cell receptor beta chains below was sequenced from the same sample in a study of T-cell reconstitution after alpha-beta-depleted transplantation in children. The TCRbeta library was prepared with unique molecular identifiers. TCRdb analysed the PCR reads with MiXCR anew, one entry per CDR3 protein. The profile shows 440,000 or so distinct CDR3 sequences, 11% of them singletons. Sequenced material: PBMCs from the stem cell graft donor, taken from the stem cell graft. The receptors shown here come from a human donor who donated a stem cell graft to a child with acute myeloid leukemia.

The chain joins TRBV12-5 to TRBJ2-7; D gene unclear. The length of the CDR3 is 13 residues. Germline V gene lookup returns CDR1 LGHNT and CDR2 FRNRAP. V was pared by 1 base and J by 5 bases, with 9 bases between. CDR3 DNA: TGTGCTAGTGGTTTGGAGGCATTCCACGAGCAGTACGTC. Translated: CASGLEAFHEQYV.

This clonotype was seen a handful of times. This chain uses TRBV12-3 or TRBV12-4 with TRBJ1-2, with D unresolved. This CDR3 region has 14 residues. V lost 3 bases and J lost 0, with 8 bases in between. The CDR3, as DNA: TGTGCCAGCAGTTTTGCAACTCCTAACTATGGCTACACCTTC. Amino acids: CASSFATPNYGYTF.

This clonotype was picked up a small number of times. The chain joins TRBV12-3 or TRBV12-4 to TRBJ2-1; TRBD1 matches at 12 bases. Unmatched junction bases numbered 5, after V lost 5 bases and J lost 6 bases. The CDR3 sequence is 15 residues long. The CDR3 coding sequence is TGTGCCAGCAGTCTACAGGGACAGGGGGCCAATGAGCAGTTCTTC. Amino acids: CASSLQGQGANEQFF.

This clonotype has ten or more counts. V usage is TRBV7-9 and J usage is TRBJ2-1; 7 bases align to TRBD2. The ends lost 5 bases at V and 6 bases at J; junction bases unmatched: 7. The CDR3 runs to 14 residues. Germline assignment: CDR1 SEHNR and CDR2 FQNEAQ (reference sequence). The CDR3 sequence is CASSQGLGGNEQFF. The CDR3 bases are TGTGCCAGCAGCCAAGGACTAGGAGGCAATGAGCAGTTCTTC.

This chain uses TRBV6-5 with TRBJ1-1, with 7 nucleotides matching TRBD1. CDR3 length: 11 amino acids. Germline values: CDR1 MNHEY, CDR2 SVGAGI. The V gene end was trimmed by 2 bases and the J gene end by 11 bases; junction bases not matched to a gene: 2. CDR3 amino acids: CASSYGTAAFF. The CDR3, as DNA: TGTGCCAGCAGTTACGGGACAGCGGCTTTCTTT.

This clonotype was recorded a few times. The CDR3 coding sequence is TGTGCCAGCAGCCCAAGAAGGGTGGGGCAGTACTCCTACGAGCAGTACTTC. Translating it yields CASSPRRVGQYSYEQYF. The gene calls are TRBV14 and TRBJ2-7; a weak D match, TRBD1 (5 bases). The CDR3 contains 17 residues. Germline V gene lookup returns CDR1 SGHDN and CDR2 FVKESK. V lost 4 bases and J lost 0, with 19 bases in between.

The genes are TRBV7-2 and TRBJ2-7; D uncertain. The V gene's germline CDR1 is SGHTA and CDR2 FQGNSA. Trimming pared 1 base from V and 7 bases from J, leaving 11 bases between. The CDR3 is 13 residues long. The CDR3 reads CASSLGSLREQYF. The CDR3 DNA sequence: TGTGCCAGCAGCTTAGGATCTCTGCGTGAGCAGTACTTC. Full variable domain (missing parts from reference TRBV7-2 and TRBJ2-7): GAGVSQSPSNKVTEKGKDVELRCDPISGHTALYWYRQSLGQGLEFLIYFQGNSAPDKSGLPSDRFSAERTGGSVSTLTIQRTQQEDSAVYLCASSLGSLREQYFGPGTRLTVT.

The chain is built from TRBV19 and TRBJ2-1; TRBD2 agrees at 7 bases. Germline CDR1 and CDR2: LNHDA and SQIVND (reference sequence). The CDR3 is 14 amino acids. With V trimmed by 7 bases and J by 8 bases, 11 bases remained unmatched. The CDR3 is CASTLSGILHEQFF. The CDR3 DNA is TGTGCCAGTACCCTAAGCGGGATTCTACATGAGCAGTTCTTC.

This clonotype was picked up many times. V is TRBV5-5 and J is TRBJ1-4; D is unresolved. The V gene lost 4 bases and the J gene lost 5 bases, with 9 bases spanning the gap. CDR1 and CDR2 from the germline V gene are SGHKS and YYEKEE (reference sequence). The CDR3 runs 13 residues. Here the CDR3 reads CASSNERNEKLFF. The CDR3 coding sequence is TGTGCCAGCAGCAACGAAAGAAATGAAAAACTGTTTTTT.

This clonotype was detected a few times. The chain recombines TRBV5-1 with TRBJ2-5, with 7 nucleotides matching TRBD1. The V gene end was trimmed by 4 bases and the J gene end by 2 bases; junction bases not matched to a gene: 8. Germline CDR1 and CDR2: SGHRS and YFSETQ. The CDR3 spans 15 residues. The CDR3 region has the DNA TGCGCCAGCAGCCACCTAGGGGGCGGGCAAGAGACCCAGTACTTC. Encoded protein: CASSHLGGGQETQYF.

The V and J genes are TRBV12-3 or TRBV12-4 and TRBJ2-1, with 12 bases matching TRBD2. The CDR3 has 15 residues. Trimming cost V 8 bases and J 7 bases; bases outside gene matches: 9. CDR3: CASWTPGLAGNEQFF. The CDR3 nucleotides are TGTGCCAGCTGGACTCCCGGACTAGCGGGGAATGAGCAGTTCTTC.

This clonotype was detected only a few times. The CDR3 nucleotides read TGTGCCAGCAGTCTCCGGACTAGCGGGACCTCCTACAATGAGCAGTTCTTC. Its protein product is CASSLRTSGTSYNEQFF. The chain has TRBV12-3 or TRBV12-4 and TRBJ2-1; 12 bases are a match to TRBD2. The CDR3 is made up of 17 amino acids. Unmatched junction bases numbered 5, after V lost 5 bases and J lost 0 bases.

This clonotype has a handful of counts. The V gene is TRBV7-8, the J gene TRBJ2-4; D not certain. This CDR3 comprises 14 residues. Trimming shortened V by 1 base and J by 5 bases, and 9 bases separated the two germline ends. Germline-derived CDR1 and CDR2 are SGHVS and FQNEAQ. CDR3 DNA sequence: TGTGCCAGCAGCTTAGGACCTCTACAAAACATTCAGTACTTC. Translated, it gives CASSLGPLQNIQYF. Based on the CDR3 plus reference TRBV7-8 and TRBJ2-4, the full variable domain is GAGVSQSPRYKVAKRGQDVALRCDPISGHVSLFWYQQALGQGPEFLTYFQNEAQLDKSGLPSDRFFAERPEGSVSTLKIQRTQQEDSAVYLCASSLGPLQNIQYFGAGTRLSVL.

V usage is TRBV6-5 and J usage is TRBJ2-7, with 7 bases lining up with TRBD2. This CDR3 contains 15 residues. With V trimmed by 0 bases and J by 3 bases, 5 bases remained unmatched. The germline V gene encodes CDR1 MNHEY and CDR2 SVGAGI. CDR3 in DNA: TGTGCCAGCAGTTACTCGTCGGGGGGATACTACGAGCAGTACTTC. It codes for CASSYSSGGYYEQYF.

This clonotype was seen a handful of times. The rearrangement joins TRBV29-1 to TRBJ2-3, with 12 bases aligning to TRBD1. J lost 6 bases, V lost 1 base, and 11 bases had no gene match. Germline V lookup: CDR1 SQVTM, CDR2 ANQGSEA. This CDR3 comprises 17 residues. This CDR3 is CSVEGGQGARLADTQYF. Here the CDR3 DNA reads TGCAGCGTTGAAGGGGGACAGGGGGCCCGGCTTGCGGATACGCAGTATTTT.

Ten or more counts support this clonotype. The rearrangement joins TRBV5-1 to TRBJ2-7; the D gene is possibly TRBD1 (6 bases). Germline CDR1 reads SGHRS; CDR2 reads YFSETQ. The CDR3 is made up of 15 amino acids. The ends were cut back, 0 bases at V and 0 bases at J, with 10 bases in the middle. The CDR3 is CASSLDTGSSYEQYF. The CDR3 nucleotides read TGCGCCAGCAGCTTGGATACAGGGAGCTCCTACGAGCAGTACTTC.

The CDR3 is CASSSTRPGQGGETQYF. The CDR3 nucleotides are TGTGCCAGCAGCTCCACCCGACCGGGACAGGGGGGAGAGACCCAGTACTTC. This chain connects TRBV7-2 to TRBJ2-5; 11 positions agree with TRBD1. V was pared by 4 bases and J by 4 bases, with 11 bases of the junction left unmatched. Germline CDR1 and CDR2: SGHTA and FQGNSA. The CDR3 loop spans 17 amino acids.

The rearrangement links TRBV2 to TRBJ2-2; 8 bases align to TRBD1. Germline V CDR1 and CDR2: SNHLY, FYNNEI. Losses at the gene ends were 8 bases for V and 7 bases for J; bases not matched to a gene: 9. CDR3 length: 14 residues. CDR3: CASCPLGQDGELFF. The CDR3 nucleotides read TGTGCCAGCTGTCCCCTGGGACAGGACGGGGAGCTGTTTTTT.

The chain carries TRBV19 and TRBJ2-2; D is ambiguous. This CDR3 contains 12 residues. Trimming removed 3 bases at V and 6 bases at J, with 5 bases between. Looked up from germline, CDR1 is LNHDA and CDR2 is SQIVND (reference sequence). This chain's CDR3 is CASSIQPGELFF. The CDR3 nucleotides are TGTGCCAGTAGTATTCAACCCGGGGAGCTGTTTTTT.

This clonotype has ten or more counts. The chain carries TRBV20-1 and TRBJ2-3, with D unresolved. The CDR3 is made up of 15 amino acids. Germline-derived CDR1 and CDR2 are DFQATT and SNEGSKA (reference sequence). Trimming removed 5 bases at V and 6 bases at J, with 21 bases between. CDR3 nucleotides: TGCAGTGCTCCCCCCGGTGGGTTTCGAGCGGATACGCAGTATTTT. Translated: CSAPPGGFRADTQYF.

This clonotype was seen only a few times. V and J are TRBV11-2 and TRBJ2-3, with TRBD2 matching 8 bases. The germline CDR1 and CDR2 sequences are SGHAT and FQNNGV. The trim removed 7 bases at V and 6 bases at J, leaving 9 bases unmatched. This CDR3 is built from 14 residues. The CDR3 DNA reads TGTGCCAGCACCCCGTGGCGGGGGGCGGATACGCAGTATTTT. It codes for CASTPWRGADTQYF.

This clonotype has a count of ten or more. This chain connects TRBV6-1 to TRBJ2-3, with 12 bases aligning to TRBD2. The CDR3 is made up of 15 amino acids. The V and J ends lost 6 bases and 7 bases, in that order; junction bases with no gene match: 8. Looked up from germline, CDR1 is MNHNS and CDR2 is SASEGT. CDR3 in DNA: TGTGCCAGCAGGGGCCTAGCGGGGGGGCCGTATACGCAGTATTTT. It translates to CASRGLAGGPYTQYF.

In its sample, this clonotype was seen a few times. The chain uses TRBV5-1 and TRBJ2-3; 7 positions agree with TRBD2. J was trimmed by 1 base and V by 3 bases; bases with no gene match: 8. CDR1 is SGHRS and CDR2 is YFSETQ in the germline V gene. The CDR3 is 16 residues long. The CDR3 region has the DNA TGCGCCAGCAGCTCTAAGCGGGGCGTGGGCACAGATACGCAGTATTTT. This codes for CASSSKRGVGTDTQYF.

With regard to this clonotype: At one end, the junction sequence differs from germline, possibly due to a read error. V is TRBV20-1 and J is TRBJ2-4; the D gene could be TRBD1 or TRBD2 (7 bases each). CDR3 length: 15 residues. CDR1 and CDR2 (germline): DFQATT, SNEGSKA (reference sequence). CDR3 loop: CSATRQGLTKNSQYF. As DNA, the CDR3 is TGCAGTGCCACACGACAGGGACTAACCAAAAACAGTCAGTACTTC.

Many counts were recorded for this clonotype. This sequence joins TRBV28 and TRBJ1-2; 9 nucleotides agree with TRBD1. This CDR3 is built from 13 residues. Germline V lookup: CDR1 MDHEN, CDR2 SYDVKM. The trim removed 5 bases at V and 7 bases at J, leaving 5 bases unmatched. Here the CDR3 DNA reads TGTGCCAGCAGTCCGGGACAGGGCGGTGGCTACACCTTC. Protein: CASSPGQGGGYTF.

The genes are TRBV6-1 and TRBJ1-5; TRBD1 might be the D (5 bases). Trimming removed 7 bases from V and 1 base from J, with 17 bases in between. Germline V lookup: CDR1 MNHNS, CDR2 SASEGT. The CDR3 has 16 residues. This chain's CDR3 is CASTRSRDLSNQPQHF. The CDR3 DNA reads as TGTGCCAGCACCAGGAGCAGGGACCTAAGCAATCAGCCCCAGCATTTT.

The rearrangement uses TRBV5-4 and TRBJ2-1; D is possibly TRBD1 (6 bases). CDR3 size: 12 residues. V dropped 3 bases and J dropped 10 bases, with 11 bases sitting between them. Looked up from germline, CDR1 is SGHNT and CDR2 is YYREEE (reference sequence). The CDR3 coding sequence is TGTGCCAGCAGCTCCCAGGGGTGGGAGCAGTTCTTC. Translation: CASSSQGWEQFF.